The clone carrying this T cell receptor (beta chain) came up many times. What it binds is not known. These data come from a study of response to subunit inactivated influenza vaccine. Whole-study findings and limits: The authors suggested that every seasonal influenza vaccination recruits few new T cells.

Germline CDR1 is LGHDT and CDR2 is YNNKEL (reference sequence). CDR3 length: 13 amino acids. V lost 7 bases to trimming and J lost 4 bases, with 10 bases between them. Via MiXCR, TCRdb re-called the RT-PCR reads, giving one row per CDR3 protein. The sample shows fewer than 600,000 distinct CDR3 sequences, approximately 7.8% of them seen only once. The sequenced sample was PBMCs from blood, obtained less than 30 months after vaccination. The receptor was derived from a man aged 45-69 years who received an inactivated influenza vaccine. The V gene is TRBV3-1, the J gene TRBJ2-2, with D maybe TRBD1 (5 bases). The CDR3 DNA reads TGTGCCAGCACTCCAGGGCTCACCGGGGAGCTGTTTTTT. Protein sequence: CASTPGLTGELFF.